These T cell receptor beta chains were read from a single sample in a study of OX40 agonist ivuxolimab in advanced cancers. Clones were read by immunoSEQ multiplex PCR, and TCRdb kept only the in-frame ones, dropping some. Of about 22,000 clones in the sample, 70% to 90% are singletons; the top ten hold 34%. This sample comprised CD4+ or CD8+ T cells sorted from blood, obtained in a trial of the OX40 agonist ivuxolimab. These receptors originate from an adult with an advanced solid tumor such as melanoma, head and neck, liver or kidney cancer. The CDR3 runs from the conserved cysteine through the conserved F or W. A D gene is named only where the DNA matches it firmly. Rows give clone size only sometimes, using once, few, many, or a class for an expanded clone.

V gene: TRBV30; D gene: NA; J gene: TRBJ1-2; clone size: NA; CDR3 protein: CAWYPGRYGYTF; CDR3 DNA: TGTGCCTGGTACCCTGGACGCTATGGCTACACCTTC
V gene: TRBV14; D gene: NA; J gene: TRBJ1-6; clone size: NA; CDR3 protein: CASSARRGLRWSPLHF; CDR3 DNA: TGTGCCAGCAGCGCCCGACGGGGGCTGAGGTGGTCACCCCTCCACTTT
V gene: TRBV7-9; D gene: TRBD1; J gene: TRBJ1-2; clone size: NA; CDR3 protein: CASSHPTGGDGYTF; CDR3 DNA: TGTGCCAGCAGCCACCCGACAGGGGGCGACGGCTACACCTTC
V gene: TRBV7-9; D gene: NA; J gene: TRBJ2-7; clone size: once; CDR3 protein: CASSRTDQYEQYF; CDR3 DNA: TGTGCCAGCAGTAGGACAGACCAATACGAGCAGTACTTC
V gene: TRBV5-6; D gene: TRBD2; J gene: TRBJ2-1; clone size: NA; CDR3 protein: CASSLASLAGYNEQFF; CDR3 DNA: TGTGCCAGCAGCTTGGCCAGCCTAGCGGGGTACAATGAGCAGTTCTTC
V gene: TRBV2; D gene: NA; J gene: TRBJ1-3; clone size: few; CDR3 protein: CASSERAGNGASSGNTIYF; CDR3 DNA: TGTGCCAGCAGTGAAAGGGCAGGGAACGGTGCCAGCTCTGGAAACACCATATATTTT
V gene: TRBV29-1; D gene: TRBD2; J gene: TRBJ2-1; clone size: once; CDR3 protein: CSVEGGLAGGLSYNEQFF; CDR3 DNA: TGCAGCGTTGAGGGGGGACTAGCGGGAGGTCTCTCCTACAATGAGCAGTTCTTC
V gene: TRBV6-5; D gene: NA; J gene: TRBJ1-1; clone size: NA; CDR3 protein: CASSYSSTGNEAFF; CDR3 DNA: TGTGCCAGCAGTTACTCGAGTACAGGCAATGAAGCTTTCTTT
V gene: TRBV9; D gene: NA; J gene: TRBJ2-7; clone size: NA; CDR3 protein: CASSVGRGFSYEQYF; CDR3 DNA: TGTGCCAGCAGCGTAGGCCGGGGGTTTTCCTACGAGCAGTACTTC
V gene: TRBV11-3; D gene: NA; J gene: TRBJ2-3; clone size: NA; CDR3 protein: CASSLVGVNTDTQYF; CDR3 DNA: TGTGCCAGCAGCTTAGTAGGGGTTAACACAGATACGCAGTATTTT
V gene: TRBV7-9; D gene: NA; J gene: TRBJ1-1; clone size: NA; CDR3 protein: CASRGGGLDTEAFF; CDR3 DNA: TGTGCCAGCAGGGGAGGGGGGCTCGACACTGAAGCTTTCTTT
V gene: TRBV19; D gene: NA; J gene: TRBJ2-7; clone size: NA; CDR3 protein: CASSSRTNSYEQYF; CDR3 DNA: TGTGCCAGTAGTTCCAGGACTAACTCCTACGAGCAGTACTTC
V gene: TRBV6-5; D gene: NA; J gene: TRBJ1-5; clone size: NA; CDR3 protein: CASSSRGTNQPQHF; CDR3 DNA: TGTGCCAGCAGTAGCCGGGGTACCAATCAGCCCCAGCATTTT
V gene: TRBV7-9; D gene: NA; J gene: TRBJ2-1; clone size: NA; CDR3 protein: CASRRDLPTSYNEQFF; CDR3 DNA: TGTGCCAGCAGGCGTGACCTACCTACTTCCTACAATGAGCAGTTCTTC
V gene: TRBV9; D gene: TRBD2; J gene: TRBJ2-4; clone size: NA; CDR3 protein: CASSPAGGRAKNIQYF; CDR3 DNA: TGTGCCAGCAGCCCAGCGGGAGGGCGAGCCAAAAACATTCAGTACTTC
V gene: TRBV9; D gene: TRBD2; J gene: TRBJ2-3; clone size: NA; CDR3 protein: CASSDRSGRGTDTQYF; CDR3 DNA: TGTGCCAGCAGCGACCGGAGCGGGAGGGGCACAGATACGCAGTATTTT
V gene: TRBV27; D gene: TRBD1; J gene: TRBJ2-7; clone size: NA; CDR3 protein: CASSLVPGQGVPEQYF; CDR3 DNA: TGTGCCAGCAGTTTAGTACCGGGACAGGGGGTACCCGAGCAGTACTTC
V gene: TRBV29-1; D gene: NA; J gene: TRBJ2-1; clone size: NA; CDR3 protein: CSVGGGYYNEQFF; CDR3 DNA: TGCAGCGTTGGAGGCGGCTACTACAATGAGCAGTTCTTC
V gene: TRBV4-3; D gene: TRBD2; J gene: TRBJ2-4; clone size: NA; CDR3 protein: CASSQSPGGLAGAVQYF; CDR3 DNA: TGCGCCAGCAGCCAATCACCCGGTGGACTAGCGGGAGCGGTTCAGTACTTC
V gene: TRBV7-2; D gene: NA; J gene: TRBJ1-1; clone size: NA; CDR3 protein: CASSSPGRWGTEAFF; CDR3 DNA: TGTGCCAGCAGCTCTCCTGGACGGTGGGGGACTGAAGCTTTCTTT
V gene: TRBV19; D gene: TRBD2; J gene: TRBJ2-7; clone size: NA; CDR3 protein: CASRTSGSYEQYF; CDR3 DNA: TGTGCCAGTAGAACTAGCGGGAGTTACGAGCAGTACTTC
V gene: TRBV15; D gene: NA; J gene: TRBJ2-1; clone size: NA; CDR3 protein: CATSRRDSTNEQFF; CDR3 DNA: TGTGCCACCAGCAGGCGGGACAGTACGAATGAGCAGTTCTTC
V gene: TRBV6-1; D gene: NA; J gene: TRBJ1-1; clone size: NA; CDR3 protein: CASSTGIEAFF; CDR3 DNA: TGTGCCAGCAGCACAGGGATTGAAGCTTTCTTT
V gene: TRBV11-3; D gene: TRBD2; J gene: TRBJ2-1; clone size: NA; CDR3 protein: CASSLDGAGGDNEQFF; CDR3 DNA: TGTGCCAGCAGCTTAGATGGGGCGGGAGGGGACAATGAGCAGTTCTTC
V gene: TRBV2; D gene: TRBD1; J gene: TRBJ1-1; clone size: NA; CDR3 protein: CASREGARTEAFF; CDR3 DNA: TGTGCCAGCAGGGAGGGGGCGCGGACTGAAGCTTTCTTT
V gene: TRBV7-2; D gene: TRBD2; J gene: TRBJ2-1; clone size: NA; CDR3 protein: CASSPSPLAGEQFF; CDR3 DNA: TGTGCCAGCAGCCCTTCCCCCTTAGCGGGAGAGCAGTTCTTC
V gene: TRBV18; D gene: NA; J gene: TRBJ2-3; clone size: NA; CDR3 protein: CASSPEDTDTQYF; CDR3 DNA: TGTGCCAGCTCACCAGAAGACACAGATACGCAGTATTTT
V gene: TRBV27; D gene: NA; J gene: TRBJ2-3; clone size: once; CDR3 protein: CASSLGGLALDTQYF; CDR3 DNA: TGTGCCAGCAGTTTAGGCGGGCTTGCCCTAGATACGCAGTATTTT
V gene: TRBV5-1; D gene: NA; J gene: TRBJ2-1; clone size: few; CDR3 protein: CASSFLQGGYNEQFF; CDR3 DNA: TGCGCCAGCAGCTTCTTGCAGGGGGGATACAATGAGCAGTTCTTC
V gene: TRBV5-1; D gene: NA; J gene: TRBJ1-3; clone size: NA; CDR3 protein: CASSMDFRNTIYF; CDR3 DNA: TGCGCCAGCAGCATGGACTTTCGGAACACCATATATTTT
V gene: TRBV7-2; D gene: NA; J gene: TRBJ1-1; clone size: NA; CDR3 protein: CASSTGHYLGPMNTEAFF; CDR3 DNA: TGTGCCAGCAGCACCGGACACTATTTGGGTCCCATGAACACTGAAGCTTTCTTT
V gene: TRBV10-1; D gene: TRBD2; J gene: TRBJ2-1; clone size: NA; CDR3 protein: CASSEAVAGQYNEQFF; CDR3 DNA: TGCGCCAGCAGTGAGGCGGTAGCGGGACAATACAATGAGCAGTTCTTC
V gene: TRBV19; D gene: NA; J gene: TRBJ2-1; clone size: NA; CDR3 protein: CASSISGAEYNEQFF; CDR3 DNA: TGTGCCAGTAGTATATCGGGGGCAGAATACAATGAGCAGTTCTTC
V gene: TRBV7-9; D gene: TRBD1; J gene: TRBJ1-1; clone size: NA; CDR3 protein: CASSVTLDRGYSFF; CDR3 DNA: TGTGCCAGCAGCGTTACCTTGGACAGGGGTTATTCTTTCTTT
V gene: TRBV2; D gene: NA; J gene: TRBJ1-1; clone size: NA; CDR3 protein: CAIPEGPEAFF; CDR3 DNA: TGTGCCATCCCGGAGGGCCCTGAAGCTTTCTTT
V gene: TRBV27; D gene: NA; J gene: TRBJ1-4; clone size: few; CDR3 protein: CASRGQNEKLFF; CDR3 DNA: TGTGCCAGCAGGGGGCAGAATGAAAAACTGTTTTTT
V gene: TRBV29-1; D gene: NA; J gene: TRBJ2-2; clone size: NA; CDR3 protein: CSVRDFANTGELFF; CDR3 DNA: TGCAGCGTTAGGGACTTCGCGAACACCGGGGAGCTGTTTTTT
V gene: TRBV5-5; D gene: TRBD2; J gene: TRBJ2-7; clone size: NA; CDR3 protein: CASSALMGLAGDEQYF; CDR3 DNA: TGTGCCAGCAGCGCGTTAATGGGACTAGCGGGAGACGAGCAGTACTTC
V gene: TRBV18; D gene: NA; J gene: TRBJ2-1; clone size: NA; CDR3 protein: CASSPPGGGVINEQFF; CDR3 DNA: TGTGCCAGCTCACCCCCCGGCGGGGGCGTAATAAATGAGCAGTTCTTC
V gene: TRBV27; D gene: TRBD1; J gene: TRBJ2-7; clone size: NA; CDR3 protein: CASSLGQNSYEQYF; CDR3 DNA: TGTGCCAGCAGTTTGGGACAGAACTCCTACGAGCAGTACTTC
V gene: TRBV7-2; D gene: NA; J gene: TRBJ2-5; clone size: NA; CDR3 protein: CASSSPPTGQETQYF; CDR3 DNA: TGTGCCAGCAGCTCCCCCCCCACAGGCCAAGAGACCCAGTACTTC
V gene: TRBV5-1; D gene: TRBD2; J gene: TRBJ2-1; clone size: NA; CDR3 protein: CASSFPTSEIDNEQFF; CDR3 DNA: TGCGCCAGCAGCTTCCCCACTAGCGAGATTGACAATGAGCAGTTCTTC
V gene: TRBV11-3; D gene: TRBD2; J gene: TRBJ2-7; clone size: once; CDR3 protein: CASSLDPGLAGPLSLYEQYF; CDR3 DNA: TGTGCCAGCAGCTTAGATCCGGGACTAGCGGGACCTCTCTCCCTCTACGAGCAGTACTTC
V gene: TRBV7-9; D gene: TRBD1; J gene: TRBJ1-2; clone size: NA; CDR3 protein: CASSLPTGGNGYTF; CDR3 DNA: TGTGCCAGCAGCTTACCGACAGGGGGCAATGGCTACACCTTC
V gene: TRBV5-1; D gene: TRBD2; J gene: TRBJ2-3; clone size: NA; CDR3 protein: CASSPLGTSGVTDTQYF; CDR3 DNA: TGCGCCAGCAGCCCACTAGGGACTAGCGGGGTTACAGATACGCAGTATTTT
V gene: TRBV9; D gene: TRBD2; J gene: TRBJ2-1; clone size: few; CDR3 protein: CASSQTSGSSYNEQFF; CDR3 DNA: TGTGCCAGCAGCCAAACTAGCGGCAGCTCCTACAATGAGCAGTTCTTC
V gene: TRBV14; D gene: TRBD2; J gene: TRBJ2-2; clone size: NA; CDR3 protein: CASSQEGLAGDTGELFF; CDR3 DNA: TGTGCCAGCAGCCAAGAAGGACTAGCGGGCGATACCGGGGAGCTGTTTTTT
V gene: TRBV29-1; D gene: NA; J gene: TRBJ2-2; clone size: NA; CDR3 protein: CSVEDPGLNTGELFF; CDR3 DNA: TGCAGCGTTGAAGACCCGGGGTTGAACACCGGGGAGCTGTTTTTT
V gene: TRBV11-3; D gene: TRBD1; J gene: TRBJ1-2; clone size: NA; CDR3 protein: CASSPTQGTNYGYTF; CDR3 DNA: TGTGCCAGCAGCCCGACACAGGGGACCAACTATGGCTACACCTTC
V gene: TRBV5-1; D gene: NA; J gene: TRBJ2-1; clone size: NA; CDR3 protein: CASFPWPAAGTEQFF; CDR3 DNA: TGCGCCAGCTTCCCTTGGCCAGCGGCGGGGACGGAGCAGTTCTTC
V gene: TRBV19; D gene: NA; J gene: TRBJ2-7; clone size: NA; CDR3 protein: CASSILATSSYEQYF; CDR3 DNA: TGTGCCAGTAGTATTCTAGCGACGAGCTCCTACGAGCAGTACTTC
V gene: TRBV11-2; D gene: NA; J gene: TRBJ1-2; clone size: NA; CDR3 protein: CASSFPTLHNYGYTF; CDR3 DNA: TGTGCCAGCAGCTTTCCCACGCTACATAACTATGGCTACACCTTC
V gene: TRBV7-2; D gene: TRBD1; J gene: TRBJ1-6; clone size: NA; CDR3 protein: CASSLDYQDRRGAPLHF; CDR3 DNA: TGTGCCAGCAGCTTAGACTACCAGGACAGGAGGGGAGCACCCCTCCACTTT
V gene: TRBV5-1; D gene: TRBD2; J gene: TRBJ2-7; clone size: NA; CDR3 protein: CASSLLAGSREQYF; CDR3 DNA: TGCGCCAGCAGCTTGCTAGCGGGAAGCAGAGAGCAGTACTTC
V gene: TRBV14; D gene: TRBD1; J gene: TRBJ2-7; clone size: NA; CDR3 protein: CASSQEKSGGKYEQYF; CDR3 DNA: TGTGCCAGCAGCCAAGAAAAATCAGGGGGAAAGTACGAGCAGTACTTC
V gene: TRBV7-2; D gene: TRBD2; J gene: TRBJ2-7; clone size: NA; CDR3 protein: CASSPRQTSGSYEQYF; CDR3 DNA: TGTGCCAGCAGCCCTCGACAGACTAGCGGATCCTACGAGCAGTACTTC
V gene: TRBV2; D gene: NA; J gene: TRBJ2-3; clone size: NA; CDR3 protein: CASSDGPGTDTQYF; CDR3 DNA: TGTGCCAGCAGTGATGGTCCAGGGACAGATACGCAGTATTTT
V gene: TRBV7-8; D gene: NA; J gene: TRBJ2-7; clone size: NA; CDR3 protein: CASSPPAYEQYF; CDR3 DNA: TGTGCCAGCAGCCCCCCGGCCTACGAGCAGTACTTC
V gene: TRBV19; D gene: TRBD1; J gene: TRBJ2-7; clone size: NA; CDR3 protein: CASSVSQGAYEQYF; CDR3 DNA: TGTGCCAGTAGTGTTTCGCAGGGGGCCTACGAGCAGTACTTC